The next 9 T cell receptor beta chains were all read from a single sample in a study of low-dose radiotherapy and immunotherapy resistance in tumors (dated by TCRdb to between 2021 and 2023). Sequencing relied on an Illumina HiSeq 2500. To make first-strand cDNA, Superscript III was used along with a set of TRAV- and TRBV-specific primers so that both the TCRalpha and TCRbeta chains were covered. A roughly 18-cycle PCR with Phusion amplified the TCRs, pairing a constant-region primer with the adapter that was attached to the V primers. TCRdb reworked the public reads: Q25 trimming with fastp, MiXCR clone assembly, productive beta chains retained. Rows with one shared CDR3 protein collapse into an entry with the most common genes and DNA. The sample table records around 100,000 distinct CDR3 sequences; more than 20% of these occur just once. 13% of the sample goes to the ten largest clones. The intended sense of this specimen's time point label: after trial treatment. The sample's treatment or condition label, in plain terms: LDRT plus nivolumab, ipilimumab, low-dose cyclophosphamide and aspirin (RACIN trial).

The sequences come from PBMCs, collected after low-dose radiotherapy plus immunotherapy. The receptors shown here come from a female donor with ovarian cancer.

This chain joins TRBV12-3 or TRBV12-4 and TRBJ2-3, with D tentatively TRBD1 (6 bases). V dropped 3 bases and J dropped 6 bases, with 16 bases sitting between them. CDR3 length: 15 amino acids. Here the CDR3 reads CASSLGAPPTDTQYF. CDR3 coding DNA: TGTGCCAGCAGTTTGGGGGCTCCCCCCACCGATACGCAGTATTTT.

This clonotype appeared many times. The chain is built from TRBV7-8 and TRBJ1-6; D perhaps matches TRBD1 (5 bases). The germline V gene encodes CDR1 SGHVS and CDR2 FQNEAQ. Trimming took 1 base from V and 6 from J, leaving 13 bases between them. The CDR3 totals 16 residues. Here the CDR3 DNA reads TGTGCCAGCAGCTTAGGCGACAGACGATCTAATTCACCCCTCCACTTT. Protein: CASSLGDRRSNSPLHF.

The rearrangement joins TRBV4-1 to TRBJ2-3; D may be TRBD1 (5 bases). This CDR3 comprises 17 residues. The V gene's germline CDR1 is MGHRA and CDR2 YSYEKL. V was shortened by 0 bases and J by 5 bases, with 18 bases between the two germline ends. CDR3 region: CASSQELRVPQEDTQYF. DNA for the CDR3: TGCGCCAGCAGCCAAGAGCTCAGGGTTCCCCAAGAAGATACGCAGTATTTT.

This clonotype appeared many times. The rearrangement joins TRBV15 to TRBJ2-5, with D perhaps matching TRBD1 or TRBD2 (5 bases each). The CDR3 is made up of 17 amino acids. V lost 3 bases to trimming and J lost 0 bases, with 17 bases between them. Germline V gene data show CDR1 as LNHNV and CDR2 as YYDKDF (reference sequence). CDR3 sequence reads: CATSSMGTREYQETQYF. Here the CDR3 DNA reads TGTGCCACCAGCAGCATGGGCACCAGGGAGTACCAAGAGACCCAGTACTTC. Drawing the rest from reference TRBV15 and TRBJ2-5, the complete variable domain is DAMVIQNPRYQVTQFGKPVTLSCSQTLNHNVMYWYQQKSSQAPKLLFHYYDKDFNNEADTPDNFQSRRPNTSFCFLDIRSPGLGDTAMYLCATSSMGTREYQETQYFGPGTRLLVL.

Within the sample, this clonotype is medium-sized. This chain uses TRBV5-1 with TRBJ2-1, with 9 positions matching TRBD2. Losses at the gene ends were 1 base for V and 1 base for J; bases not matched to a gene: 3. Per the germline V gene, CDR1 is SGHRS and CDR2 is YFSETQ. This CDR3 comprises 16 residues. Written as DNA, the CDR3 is TGCGCCAGCAGCTTGCAGACTAGCGGTTCCTACAATGAGCAGTTCTTC. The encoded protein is CASSLQTSGSYNEQFF. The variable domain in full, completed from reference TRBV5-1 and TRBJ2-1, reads KAGVTQTPRYLIKTRGQQVTLSCSPISGHRSVSWYQQTPGQGLQFLFEYFSETQRNKGNFPGRFSGRQFSNSRSEMNVSTLELGDSALYLCASSLQTSGSYNEQFFGPGTRLTVL.

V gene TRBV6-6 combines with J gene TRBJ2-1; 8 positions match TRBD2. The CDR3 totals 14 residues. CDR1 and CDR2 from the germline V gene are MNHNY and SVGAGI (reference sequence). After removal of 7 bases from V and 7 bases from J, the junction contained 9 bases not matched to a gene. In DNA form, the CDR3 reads TGTGCCAGCATACCAGCGGGAGTATCGAATGAGCAGTTCTTC. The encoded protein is CASIPAGVSNEQFF.

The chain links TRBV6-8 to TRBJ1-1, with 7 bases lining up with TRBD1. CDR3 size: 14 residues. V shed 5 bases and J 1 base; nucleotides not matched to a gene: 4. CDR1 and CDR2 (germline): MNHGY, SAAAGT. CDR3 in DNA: TGTGCCAGCAGTAGCTACAGGGGGAACACTGAAGCTTTCTTT. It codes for CASSSYRGNTEAFF.

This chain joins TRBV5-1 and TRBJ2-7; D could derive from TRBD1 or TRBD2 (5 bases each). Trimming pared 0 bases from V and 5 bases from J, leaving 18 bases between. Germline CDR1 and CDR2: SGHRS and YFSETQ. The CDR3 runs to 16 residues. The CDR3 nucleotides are TGCGCCAGCAGCTTGGACAACTATGGGACCGGGGACGAGCAGTACTTC. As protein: CASSLDNYGTGDEQYF.

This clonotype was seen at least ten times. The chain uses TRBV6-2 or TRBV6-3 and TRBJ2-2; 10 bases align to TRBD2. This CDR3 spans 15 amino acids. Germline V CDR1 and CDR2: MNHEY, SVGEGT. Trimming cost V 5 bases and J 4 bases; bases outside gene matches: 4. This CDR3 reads CASSNQRGGTGELFF. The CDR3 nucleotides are TGTGCCAGCAGTAACCAGCGGGGGGGCACCGGGGAGCTGTTTTTT.